This T cell receptor (beta chain) was identified during a study of T-cell memory formation after mild COVID-19. Study-level information: TCR clusters showed largely donor specificity.

Constant-segment primers served in 5'RACE that generated TCR alpha and TCR beta cDNA libraries bearing sample barcodes and UMIs. Each CDR3 protein gets one entry after TCRdb re-called the 5' RACE reads with MiXCR. Of about 350,000 distinct CDR3 sequences listed, roughly 13% are singletons. Trimming left V 3 bases short and J 4 bases short, with 4 bases between. This CDR3 is built from 12 residues. Per the germline V gene, CDR1 is SGHAT and CDR2 is FQNNGV. This clonotype was found a few times. The sequencing input was PBMCs or a T cell subset sorted from them (not recorded which). This TCR came from a man between 18 and 29 years old who had mild COVID-19 (a few samples of this study predate the infection). Cell type and time point are not known. V and J are TRBV11-2 and TRBJ2-1, with D hard to call. CDR3 DNA: TGTGCCAGCAGCTTTTGGTACAATGAGCAGTTCTTC. It encodes CASSFWYNEQFF.